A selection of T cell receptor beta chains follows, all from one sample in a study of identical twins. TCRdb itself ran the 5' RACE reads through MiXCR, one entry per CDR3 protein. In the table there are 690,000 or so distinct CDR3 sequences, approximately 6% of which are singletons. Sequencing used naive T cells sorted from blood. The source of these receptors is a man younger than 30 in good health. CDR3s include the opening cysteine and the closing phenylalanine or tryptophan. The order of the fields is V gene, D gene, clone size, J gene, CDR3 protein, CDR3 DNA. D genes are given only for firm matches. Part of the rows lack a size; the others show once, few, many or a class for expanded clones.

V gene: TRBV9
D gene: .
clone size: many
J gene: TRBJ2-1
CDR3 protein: CASSVHQGYEQFF
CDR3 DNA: TGTGCCAGCAGCGTACATCAGGGATATGAGCAGTTCTTC

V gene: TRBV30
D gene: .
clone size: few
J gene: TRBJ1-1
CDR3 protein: CAWIWKDSEAFF
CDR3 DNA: TGTGCCTGGATATGGAAGGACAGTGAAGCTTTCTTT

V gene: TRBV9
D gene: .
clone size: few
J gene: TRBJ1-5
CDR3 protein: CASSADGGNQPQHF
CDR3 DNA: TGTGCCAGCAGCGCTGACGGTGGCAATCAGCCCCAGCATTTT

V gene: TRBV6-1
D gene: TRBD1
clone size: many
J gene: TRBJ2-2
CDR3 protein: CASSRTGLNGELFF
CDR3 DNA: TGTGCCAGCAGTAGGACAGGGCTAAACGGGGAGCTGTTTTTT

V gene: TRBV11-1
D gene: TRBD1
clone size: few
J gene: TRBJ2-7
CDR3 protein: CASSKQKGTGVYEQYF
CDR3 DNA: TGTGCCAGCAGCAAACAAAAGGGGACAGGGGTGTACGAGCAGTACTTC

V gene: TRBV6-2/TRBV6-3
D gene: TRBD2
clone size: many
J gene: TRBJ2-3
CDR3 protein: CATTPAGVADTQYF
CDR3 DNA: TGTGCCACCACTCCAGCGGGAGTGGCAGATACGCAGTATTTT

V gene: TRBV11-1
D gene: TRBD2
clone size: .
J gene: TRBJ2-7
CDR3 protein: CASSLGRGLADTSYEQYF
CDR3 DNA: TGTGCCAGCAGCTTAGGGAGGGGACTAGCGGACACCTCCTACGAGCAGTACTTC

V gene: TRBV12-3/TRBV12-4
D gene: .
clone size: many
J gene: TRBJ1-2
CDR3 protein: CASRDGRSYGYTF
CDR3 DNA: TGTGCCAGCAGGGATGGCAGGAGCTATGGCTACACCTTC

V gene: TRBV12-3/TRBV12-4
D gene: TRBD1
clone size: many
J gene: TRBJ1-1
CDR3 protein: CASSSGQGSTEAFF
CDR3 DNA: TGTGCCAGCAGTTCGGGACAGGGTAGCACTGAAGCTTTCTTT

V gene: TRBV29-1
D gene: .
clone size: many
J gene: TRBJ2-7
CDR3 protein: CSVTTGTTSSYEQYF
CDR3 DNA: TGCAGCGTAACAACCGGGACCACAAGCTCCTACGAGCAGTACTTC

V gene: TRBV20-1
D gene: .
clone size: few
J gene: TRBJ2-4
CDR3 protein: CSVHISTAPDIQYF
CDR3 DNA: TGCAGTGTCCATATTTCCACCGCCCCAGACATTCAGTACTTC

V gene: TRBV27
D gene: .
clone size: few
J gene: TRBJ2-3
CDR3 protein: CASSFIRFGGLSTDTQYF
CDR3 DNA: TGTGCCAGCAGTTTTATTCGTTTCGGGGGACTGAGCACAGATACGCAGTATTTT

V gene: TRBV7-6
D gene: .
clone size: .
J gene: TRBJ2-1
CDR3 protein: CASSSSTLNEQFF
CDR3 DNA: TGTGCCAGCAGCTCCTCGACTCTTAATGAGCAGTTCTTC

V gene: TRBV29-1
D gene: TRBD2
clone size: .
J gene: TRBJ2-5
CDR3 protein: CSHPGTSGSSQTQYF
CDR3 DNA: TGCAGCCATCCCGGGACTAGCGGGAGTTCACAGACCCAGTACTTC

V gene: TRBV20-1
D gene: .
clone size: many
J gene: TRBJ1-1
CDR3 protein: CSARDGRVNTEAFF
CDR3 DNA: TGCAGTGCTAGAGATGGAAGGGTGAACACTGAAGCTTTCTTT

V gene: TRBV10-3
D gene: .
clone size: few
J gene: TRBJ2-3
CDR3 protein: CAISEGGPSTDTQYF
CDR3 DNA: TGTGCCATCAGTGAAGGTGGCCCAAGCACAGATACGCAGTATTTT

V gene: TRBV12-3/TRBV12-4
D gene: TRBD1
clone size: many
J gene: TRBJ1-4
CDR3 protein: CASSIDRDALVGLFF
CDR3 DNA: TGTGCCAGCAGCATCGACAGGGACGCTCTAGTCGGGCTGTTTTTT

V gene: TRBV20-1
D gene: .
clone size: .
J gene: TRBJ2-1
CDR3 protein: CSARGTDYSYNEQFF
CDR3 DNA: TGCAGTGCTAGAGGCACAGACTACTCCTACAATGAGCAGTTCTTC

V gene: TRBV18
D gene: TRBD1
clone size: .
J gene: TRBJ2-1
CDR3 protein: CASSPSGTGGVYEQFF
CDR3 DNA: TGTGCCAGCTCACCATCCGGGACAGGGGGTGTGTATGAGCAGTTCTTC

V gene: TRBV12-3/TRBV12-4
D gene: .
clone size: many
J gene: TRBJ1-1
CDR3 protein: CASSRNTEAFF
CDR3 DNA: TGTGCCAGCAGCCGGAACACTGAAGCTTTCTTT

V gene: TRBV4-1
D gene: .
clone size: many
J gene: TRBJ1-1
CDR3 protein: CASSQWNTEAFF
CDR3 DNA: TGCGCCAGCAGCCAATGGAACACTGAAGCTTTCTTT

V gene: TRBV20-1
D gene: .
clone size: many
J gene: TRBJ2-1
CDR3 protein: CSARTGYEQFF
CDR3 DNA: TGCAGTGCGAGAACAGGGTATGAGCAGTTCTTC

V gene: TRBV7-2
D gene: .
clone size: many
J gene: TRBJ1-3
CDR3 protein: CASSTDLHYGNTIYF
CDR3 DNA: TGTGCCAGCAGCACGGACTTACATTACGGAAACACCATATATTTT

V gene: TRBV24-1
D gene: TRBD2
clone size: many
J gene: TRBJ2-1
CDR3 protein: CATSDWRGLNEQFF
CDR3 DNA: TGTGCCACCAGTGATTGGCGGGGGTTGAATGAGCAGTTCTTC

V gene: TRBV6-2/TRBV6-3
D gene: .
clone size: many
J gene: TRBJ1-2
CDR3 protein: CASSLQLRGYTF
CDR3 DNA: TGTGCCAGCAGCCTACAGCTTCGTGGCTACACCTTC

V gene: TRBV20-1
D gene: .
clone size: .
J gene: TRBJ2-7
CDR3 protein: CSAYDGEKSSYEQYF
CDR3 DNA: TGCAGTGCATATGATGGCGAGAAGAGCTCCTACGAGCAGTACTTC

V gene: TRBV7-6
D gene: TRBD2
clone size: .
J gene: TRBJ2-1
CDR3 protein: CASSWVGGTSSYNEQFF
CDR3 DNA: TGTGCCAGCAGCTGGGTGGGGGGGACTAGCTCCTACAATGAGCAGTTCTTC

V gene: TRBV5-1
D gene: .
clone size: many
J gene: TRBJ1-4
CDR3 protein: CASSSIHSSQDEKLFF
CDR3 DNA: TGCGCCAGCAGCTCTATACATTCATCCCAGGATGAAAAACTGTTTTTT

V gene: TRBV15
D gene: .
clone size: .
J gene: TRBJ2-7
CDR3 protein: CATSRGGVEQYF
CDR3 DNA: TGTGCCACCAGCAGAGGAGGGGTCGAGCAGTACTTC

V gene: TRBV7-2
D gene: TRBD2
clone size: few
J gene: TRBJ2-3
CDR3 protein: CASSLALAISGSTDTQYF
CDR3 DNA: TGTGCCAGCAGCTTAGCCCTCGCGATTAGCGGGAGTACAGATACGCAGTATTTT

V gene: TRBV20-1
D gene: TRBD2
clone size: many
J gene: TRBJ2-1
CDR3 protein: CSARETGTRWAEQFF
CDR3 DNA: TGCAGTGCTAGGGAAACCGGGACTAGATGGGCTGAGCAGTTCTTC

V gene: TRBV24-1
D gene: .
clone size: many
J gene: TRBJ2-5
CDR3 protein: CATSDSDYQETQYF
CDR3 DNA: TGTGCCACCAGTGACTCGGACTACCAAGAGACCCAGTACTTC

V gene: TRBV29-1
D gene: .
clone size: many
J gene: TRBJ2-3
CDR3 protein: CSVEDRPDTQYF
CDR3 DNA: TGCAGCGTTGAAGATCGTCCCGATACGCAGTATTTT

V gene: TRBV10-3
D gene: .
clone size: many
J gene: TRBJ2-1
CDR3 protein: CAISAPKGYEQFF
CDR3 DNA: TGTGCCATCAGTGCCCCCAAGGGCTATGAGCAGTTCTTC

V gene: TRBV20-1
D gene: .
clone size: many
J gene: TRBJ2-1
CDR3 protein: CSARAKNEQFF
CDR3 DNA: TGCAGTGCTCGCGCTAAGAATGAGCAGTTCTTC

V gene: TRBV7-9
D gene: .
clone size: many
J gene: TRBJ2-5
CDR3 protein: CASSFNRQNQETQYF
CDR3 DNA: TGTGCCAGCAGTTTCAACAGACAGAACCAAGAGACCCAGTACTTC

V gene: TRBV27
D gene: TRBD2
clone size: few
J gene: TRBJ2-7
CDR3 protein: CASSSRRLAGGLYEQYF
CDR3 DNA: TGTGCCAGCAGTTCCCGCCGGTTAGCGGGAGGGTTGTACGAGCAGTACTTC

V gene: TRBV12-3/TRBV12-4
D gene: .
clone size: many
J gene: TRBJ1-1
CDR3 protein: CASSTENTEAFF
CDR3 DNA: TGTGCCAGCAGCACAGAGAACACTGAAGCTTTCTTT

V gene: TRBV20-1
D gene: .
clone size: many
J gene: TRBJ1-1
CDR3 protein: CSARYPQVNTEAFF
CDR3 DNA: TGCAGTGCTAGATATCCACAGGTGAACACTGAAGCTTTCTTT

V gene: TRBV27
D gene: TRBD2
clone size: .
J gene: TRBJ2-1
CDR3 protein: CASRPRTSGSVGYNEQFF
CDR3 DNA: TGTGCCAGCAGACCGCGGACTAGCGGGAGCGTGGGCTACAATGAGCAGTTCTTC

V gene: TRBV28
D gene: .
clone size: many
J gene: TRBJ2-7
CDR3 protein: CASSLEKHYEQYF
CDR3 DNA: TGTGCCAGCAGTTTAGAAAAACATTACGAGCAGTACTTC

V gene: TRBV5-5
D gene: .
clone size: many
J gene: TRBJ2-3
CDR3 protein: CASSLEPLPGTDTQYF
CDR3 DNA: TGTGCCAGCAGCTTGGAGCCTCTCCCTGGCACAGATACGCAGTATTTT

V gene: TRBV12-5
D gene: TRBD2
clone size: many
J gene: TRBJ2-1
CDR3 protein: CASEGLAGGKIEQFF
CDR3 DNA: TGTGCTAGTGAGGGGCTAGCGGGAGGGAAAATAGAGCAGTTCTTC

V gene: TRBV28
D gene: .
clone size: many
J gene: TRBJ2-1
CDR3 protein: CASSLLHEQFF
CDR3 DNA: TGTGCCAGCAGTTTACTCCATGAGCAGTTCTTC

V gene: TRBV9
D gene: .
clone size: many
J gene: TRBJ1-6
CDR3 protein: CASSVGDHNSPLHF
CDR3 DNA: TGTGCCAGCAGCGTAGGGGACCATAATTCACCCCTCCACTTT

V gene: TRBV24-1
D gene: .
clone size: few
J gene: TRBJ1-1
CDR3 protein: CATSDPASLRAFF
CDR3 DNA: TGTGCCACCAGTGATCCCGCCAGTTTGCGAGCTTTCTTT

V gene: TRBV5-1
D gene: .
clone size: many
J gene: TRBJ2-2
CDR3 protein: CASSDGAGANTGELFF
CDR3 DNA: TGCGCCAGCAGCGACGGAGCAGGAGCGAACACCGGGGAGCTGTTTTTT

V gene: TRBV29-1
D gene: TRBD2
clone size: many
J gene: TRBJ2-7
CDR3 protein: CSVDPGRAGEQYF
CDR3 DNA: TGCAGCGTTGATCCCGGGAGGGCCGGCGAGCAGTACTTC

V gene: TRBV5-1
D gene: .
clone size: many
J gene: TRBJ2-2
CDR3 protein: CASSFLRGGTNTGELFF
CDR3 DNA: TGCGCCAGCAGCTTCCTTCGGGGCGGGACGAACACCGGGGAGCTGTTTTTT

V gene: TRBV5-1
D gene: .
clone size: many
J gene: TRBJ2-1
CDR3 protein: CASTLEIEQFF
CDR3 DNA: TGCGCCTCCACACTAGAGATTGAGCAGTTCTTC

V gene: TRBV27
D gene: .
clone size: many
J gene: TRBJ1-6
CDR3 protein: CASSPGRTESPLHF
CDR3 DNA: TGTGCCAGCAGTCCGGGCCGGACCGAATCACCCCTCCACTTT

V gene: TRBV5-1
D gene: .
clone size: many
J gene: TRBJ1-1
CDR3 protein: CASTEQGVGNTEAFF
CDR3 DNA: TGCGCCAGCACGGAACAAGGGGTAGGGAACACTGAAGCTTTCTTT

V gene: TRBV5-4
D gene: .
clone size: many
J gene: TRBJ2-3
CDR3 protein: CASSRREGSTDTQYF
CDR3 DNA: TGTGCCAGCAGCCGGAGGGAAGGGAGCACAGATACGCAGTATTTT

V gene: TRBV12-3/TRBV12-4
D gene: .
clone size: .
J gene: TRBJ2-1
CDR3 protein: CASVRSGPYNEQFF
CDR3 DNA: TGTGCCAGCGTACGCAGTGGGCCATACAATGAGCAGTTCTTC

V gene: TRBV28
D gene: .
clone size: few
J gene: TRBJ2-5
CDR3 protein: CASSAGRETQYF
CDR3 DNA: TGTGCCAGCAGCGCCGGTAGGGAGACCCAGTACTTC

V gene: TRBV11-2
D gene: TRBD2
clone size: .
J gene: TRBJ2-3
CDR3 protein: CASSLAPVASGRELTDTQYF
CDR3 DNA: TGTGCCAGCAGCCTCGCTCCCGTAGCTAGCGGGAGGGAATTGACAGATACGCAGTATTTT

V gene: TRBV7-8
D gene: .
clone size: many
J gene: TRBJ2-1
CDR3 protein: CASSPLVKQFF
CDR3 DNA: TGTGCCAGCAGCCCATTGGTGAAGCAGTTCTTC

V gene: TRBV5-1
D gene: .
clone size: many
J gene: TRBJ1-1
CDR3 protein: CASSLGGLRGGTEAFF
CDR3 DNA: TGCGCCAGCAGCCTTGGAGGACTCCGCGGGGGCACTGAAGCTTTCTTT

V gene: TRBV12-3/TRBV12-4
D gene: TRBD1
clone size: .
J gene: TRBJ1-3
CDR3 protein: CASSSPGTGSSGNTIYF
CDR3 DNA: TGTGCCAGCAGTTCCCCCGGGACAGGGTCCTCTGGAAACACCATATATTTT

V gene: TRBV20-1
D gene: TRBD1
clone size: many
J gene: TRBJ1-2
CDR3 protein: CSAPGQGHYGYTF
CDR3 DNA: TGCAGTGCTCCCGGACAGGGTCACTATGGCTACACCTTC